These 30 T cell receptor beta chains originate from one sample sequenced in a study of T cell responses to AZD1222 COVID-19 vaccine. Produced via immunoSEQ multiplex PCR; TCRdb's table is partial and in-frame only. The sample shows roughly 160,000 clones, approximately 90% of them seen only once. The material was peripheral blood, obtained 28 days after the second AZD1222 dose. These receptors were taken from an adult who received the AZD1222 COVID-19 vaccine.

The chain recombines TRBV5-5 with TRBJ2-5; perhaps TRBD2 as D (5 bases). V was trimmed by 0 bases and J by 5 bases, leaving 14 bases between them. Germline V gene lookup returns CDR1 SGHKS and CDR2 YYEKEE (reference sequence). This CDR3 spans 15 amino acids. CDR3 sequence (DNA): TGTGCCAGCAGCTTGGGAAGAGGGATGGCGGAGACCCAGTACTTC. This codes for CASSLGRGMAETQYF.

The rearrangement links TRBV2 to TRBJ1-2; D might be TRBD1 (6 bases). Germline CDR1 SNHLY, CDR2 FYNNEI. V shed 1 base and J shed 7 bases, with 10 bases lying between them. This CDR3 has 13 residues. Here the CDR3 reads CASSEVGGAGYTF. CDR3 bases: TGTGCCAGCAGTGAAGTCGGGGGGGCTGGCTACACCTTC.

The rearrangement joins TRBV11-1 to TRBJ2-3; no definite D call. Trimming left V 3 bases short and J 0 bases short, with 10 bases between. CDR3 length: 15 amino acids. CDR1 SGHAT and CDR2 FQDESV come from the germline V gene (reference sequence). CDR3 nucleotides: TGTGCCAGCAGCTTCACGGCAAGGAGCACAGATACGCAGTATTTT. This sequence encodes CASSFTARSTDTQYF.

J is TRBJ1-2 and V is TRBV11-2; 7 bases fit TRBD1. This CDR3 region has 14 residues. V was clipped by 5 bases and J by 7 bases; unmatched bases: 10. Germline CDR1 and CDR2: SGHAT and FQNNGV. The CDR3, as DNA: TGTGCCAGCAGCCCCACGCAGGGGGTTGTTGGCTACACCTTC. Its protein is CASSPTQGVVGYTF.

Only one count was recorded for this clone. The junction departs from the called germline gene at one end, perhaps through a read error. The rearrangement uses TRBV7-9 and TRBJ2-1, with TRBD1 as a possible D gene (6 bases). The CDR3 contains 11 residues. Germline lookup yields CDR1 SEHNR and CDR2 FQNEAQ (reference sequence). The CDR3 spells CATAGVNEQLF. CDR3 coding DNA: TGTGCCACCGCAGGGGTCAATGAGCAGCTCTTC.

The CDR3 sequence is CASSPRQLTDTQYF. As DNA, the CDR3 is TGTGCCAGCAGCCCAAGGCAGCTCACAGATACGCAGTATTTT. The chain uses TRBV5-8 and TRBJ2-3; D remains ambiguous. The V gene lost 4 bases and the J gene lost 2 bases, with 11 bases spanning the gap. This CDR3 spans 14 amino acids. The germline V gene encodes CDR1 SGHTS and CDR2 YDEGEE.

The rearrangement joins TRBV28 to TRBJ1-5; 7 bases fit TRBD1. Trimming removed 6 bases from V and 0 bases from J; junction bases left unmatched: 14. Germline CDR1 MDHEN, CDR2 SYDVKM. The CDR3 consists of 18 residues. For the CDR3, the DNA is TGTGCCAGCAGCTTAAAGGGGGCTTCCCGTCTTAGCAATCAGCCCCAGCATTTT. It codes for CASSLKGASRLSNQPQHF.

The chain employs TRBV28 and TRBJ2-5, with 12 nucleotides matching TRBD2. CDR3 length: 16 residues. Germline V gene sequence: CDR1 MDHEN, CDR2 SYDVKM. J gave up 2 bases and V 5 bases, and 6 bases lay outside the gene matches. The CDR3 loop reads CASSRWTSGNQETQYF. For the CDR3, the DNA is TGTGCCAGCAGTCGATGGACTAGCGGGAATCAAGAGACCCAGTACTTC.

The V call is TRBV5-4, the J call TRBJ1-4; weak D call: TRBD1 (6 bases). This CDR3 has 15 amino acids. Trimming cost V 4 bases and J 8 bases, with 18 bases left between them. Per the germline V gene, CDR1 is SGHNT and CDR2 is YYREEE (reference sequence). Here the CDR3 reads CASSTKTGGNEKLFF. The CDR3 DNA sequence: TGTGCCAGCAGCACAAAGACAGGTGGTAACGAAAAACTGTTTTTT. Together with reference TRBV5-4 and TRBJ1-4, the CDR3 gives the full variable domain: ETGVTQSPTHLIKTRGQQVTLRCSSQSGHNTVSWYQQALGQGPQFIFQYYREEENGRGNFPPRFSGLQFPNYSSELNVNALELDDSALYLCASSTKTGGNEKLFFGSGTQLSVL.

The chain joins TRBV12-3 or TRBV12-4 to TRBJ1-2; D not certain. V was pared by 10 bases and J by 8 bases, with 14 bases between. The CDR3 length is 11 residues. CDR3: CATSRRSGYTF. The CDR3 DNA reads TGTGCCACCTCGCGCCGGAGCGGCTACACCTTC.

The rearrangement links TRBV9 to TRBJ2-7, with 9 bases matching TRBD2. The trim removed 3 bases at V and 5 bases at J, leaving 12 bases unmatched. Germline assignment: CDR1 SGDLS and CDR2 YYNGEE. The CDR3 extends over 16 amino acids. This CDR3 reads CASSARGVAGADEQYF. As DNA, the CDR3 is TGTGCCAGCAGCGCGCGAGGGGTAGCGGGAGCGGACGAGCAGTACTTC.

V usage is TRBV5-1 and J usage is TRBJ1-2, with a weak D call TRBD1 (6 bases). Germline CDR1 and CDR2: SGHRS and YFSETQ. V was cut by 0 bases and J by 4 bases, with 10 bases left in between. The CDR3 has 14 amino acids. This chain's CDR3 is CASSLDGGSYGYTF. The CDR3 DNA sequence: TGCGCCAGCAGCTTGGACGGGGGCAGCTATGGCTACACCTTC. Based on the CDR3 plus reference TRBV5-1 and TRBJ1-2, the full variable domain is KAGVTQTPRYLIKTRGQQVTLSCSPISGHRSVSWYQQTPGQGLQFLFEYFSETQRNKGNFPGRFSGRQFSNSRSEMNVSTLELGDSALYLCASSLDGGSYGYTFGSGTRLTVV.

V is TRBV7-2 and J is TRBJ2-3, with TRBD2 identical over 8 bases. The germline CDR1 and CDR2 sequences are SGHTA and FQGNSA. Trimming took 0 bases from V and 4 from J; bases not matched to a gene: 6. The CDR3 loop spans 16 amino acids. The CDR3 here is CASSLAFGGGSDTQYF. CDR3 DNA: TGTGCCAGCAGCTTAGCGTTCGGCGGGGGGTCAGATACGCAGTATTTT.

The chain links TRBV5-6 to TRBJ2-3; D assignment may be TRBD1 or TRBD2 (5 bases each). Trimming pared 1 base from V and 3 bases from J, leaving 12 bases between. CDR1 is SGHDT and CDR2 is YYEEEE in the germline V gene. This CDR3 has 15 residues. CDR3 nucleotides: TGTGCCAGCAGCTTGCGAGCTGGGGGTACAGATACGCAGTATTTT. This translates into CASSLRAGGTDTQYF.

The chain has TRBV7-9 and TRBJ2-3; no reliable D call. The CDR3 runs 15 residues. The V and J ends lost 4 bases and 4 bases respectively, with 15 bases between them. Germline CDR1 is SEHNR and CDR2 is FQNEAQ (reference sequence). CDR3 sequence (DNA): TGTGCCAGCAGCTACTCACCGCTTAAGGCAGATACGCAGTATTTT. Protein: CASSYSPLKADTQYF.

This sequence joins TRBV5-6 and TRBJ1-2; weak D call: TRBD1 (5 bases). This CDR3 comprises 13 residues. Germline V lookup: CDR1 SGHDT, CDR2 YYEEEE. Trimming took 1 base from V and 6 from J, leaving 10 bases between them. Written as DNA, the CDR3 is TGTGCCAGCAGCTTGCAGGGTTACGATGGCTACACCTTC. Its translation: CASSLQGYDGYTF.

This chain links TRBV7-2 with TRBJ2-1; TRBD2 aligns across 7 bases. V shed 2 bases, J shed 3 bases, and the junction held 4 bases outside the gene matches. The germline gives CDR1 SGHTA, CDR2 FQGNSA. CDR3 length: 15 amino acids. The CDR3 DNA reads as TGTGCCAGCAGCTTACTAGCGGCGAACTACAATGAGCAGTTCTTC. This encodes CASSLLAANYNEQFF.

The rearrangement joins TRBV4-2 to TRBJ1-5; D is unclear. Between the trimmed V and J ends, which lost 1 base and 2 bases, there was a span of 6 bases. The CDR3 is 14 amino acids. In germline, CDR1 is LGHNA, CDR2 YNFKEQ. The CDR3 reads CASSQGPGNQPQHF. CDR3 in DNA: TGTGCCAGCAGCCAAGGACCGGGCAATCAGCCCCAGCATTTT.

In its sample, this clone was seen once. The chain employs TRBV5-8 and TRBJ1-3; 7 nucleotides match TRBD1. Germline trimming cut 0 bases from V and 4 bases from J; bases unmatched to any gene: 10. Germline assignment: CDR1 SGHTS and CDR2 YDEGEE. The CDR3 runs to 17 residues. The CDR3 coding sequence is TGTGCCAGCAGCTTGGGGACAGGCAAAAGCCCGGGAAACACCATATATTTT. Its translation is CASSLGTGKSPGNTIYF. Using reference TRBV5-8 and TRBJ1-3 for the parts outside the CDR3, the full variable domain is EAGVTQSPTHLIKTRGQQATLRCSPISGHTSVYWYQQALGLGLQFLLWYDEGEERNRGNFPPRFSGRQFPNYSSELNVNALELEDSALYLCASSLGTGKSPGNTIYFGEGSWLTVV.

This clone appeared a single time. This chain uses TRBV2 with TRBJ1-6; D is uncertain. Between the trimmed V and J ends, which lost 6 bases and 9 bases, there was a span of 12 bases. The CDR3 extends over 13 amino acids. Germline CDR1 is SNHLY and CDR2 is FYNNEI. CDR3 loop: CASRVEAFSPLHF. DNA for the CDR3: TGTGCCAGCAGGGTTGAGGCGTTTTCACCCCTCCACTTT. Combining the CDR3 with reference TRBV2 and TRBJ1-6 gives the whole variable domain EPEVTQTPSHQVTQMGQEVILRCVPISNHLYFYWYRQILGQKVEFLVSFYNNEISEKSEIFDDQFSVERPDGSNFTLKIRSTKLEDSAMYFCASRVEAFSPLHFGNGTRLTVT.

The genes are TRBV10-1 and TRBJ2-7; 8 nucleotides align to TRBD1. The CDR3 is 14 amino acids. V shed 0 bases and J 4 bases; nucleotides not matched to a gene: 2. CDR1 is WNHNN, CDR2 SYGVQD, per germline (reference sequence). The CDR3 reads CASSESQGVYEQYF. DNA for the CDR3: TGCGCCAGCAGTGAGTCACAGGGGGTATACGAGCAGTACTTC.

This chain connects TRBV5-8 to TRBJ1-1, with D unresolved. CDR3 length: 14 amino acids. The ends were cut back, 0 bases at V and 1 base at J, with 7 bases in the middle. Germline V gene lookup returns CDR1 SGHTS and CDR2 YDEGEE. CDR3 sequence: CASSLAAGNTEAFF. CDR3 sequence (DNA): TGTGCCAGCAGCTTGGCGGCGGGGAACACTGAAGCTTTCTTT. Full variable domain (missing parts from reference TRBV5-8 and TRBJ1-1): EAGVTQSPTHLIKTRGQQATLRCSPISGHTSVYWYQQALGLGLQFLLWYDEGEERNRGNFPPRFSGRQFPNYSSELNVNALELEDSALYLCASSLAAGNTEAFFGQGTRLTVV.

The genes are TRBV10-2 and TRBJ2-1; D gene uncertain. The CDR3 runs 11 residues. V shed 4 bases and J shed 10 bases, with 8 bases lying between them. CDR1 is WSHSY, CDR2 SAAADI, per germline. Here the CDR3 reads CASSALGEQFF. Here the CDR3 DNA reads TGCGCCAGCAGTGCCCTTGGGGAGCAGTTCTTC.

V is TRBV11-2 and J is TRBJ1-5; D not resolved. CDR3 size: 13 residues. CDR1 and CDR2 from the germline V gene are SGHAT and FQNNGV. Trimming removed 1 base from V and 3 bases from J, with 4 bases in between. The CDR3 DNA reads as TGTGCCAGCAGCTTAGCCTACAATCAGCCCCAGCATTTT. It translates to CASSLAYNQPQHF.

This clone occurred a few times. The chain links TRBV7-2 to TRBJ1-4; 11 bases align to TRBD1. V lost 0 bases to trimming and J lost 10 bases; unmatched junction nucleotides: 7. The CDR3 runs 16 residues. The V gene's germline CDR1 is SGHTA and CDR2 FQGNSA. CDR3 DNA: TGTGCCAGCAGCTTAGCGCTAGGGGGACAGGGGGGAAAACTGTTTTTT. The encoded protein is CASSLALGGQGGKLFF.

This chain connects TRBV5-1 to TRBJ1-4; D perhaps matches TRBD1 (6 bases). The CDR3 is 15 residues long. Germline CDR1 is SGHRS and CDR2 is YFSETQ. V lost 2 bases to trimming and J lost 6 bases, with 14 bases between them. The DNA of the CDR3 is TGCGCCAGCAGCTTTCGGGGGCAAAACGATGAAAAACTGTTTTTT. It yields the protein CASSFRGQNDEKLFF.

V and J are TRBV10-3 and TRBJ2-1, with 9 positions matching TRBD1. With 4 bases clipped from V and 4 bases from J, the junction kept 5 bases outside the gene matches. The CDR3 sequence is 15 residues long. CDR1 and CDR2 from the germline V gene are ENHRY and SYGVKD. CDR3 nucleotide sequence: TGTGCCATCAGTGGTCCGGGACAGGGATACAATGAGCAGTTCTTC. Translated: CAISGPGQGYNEQFF.

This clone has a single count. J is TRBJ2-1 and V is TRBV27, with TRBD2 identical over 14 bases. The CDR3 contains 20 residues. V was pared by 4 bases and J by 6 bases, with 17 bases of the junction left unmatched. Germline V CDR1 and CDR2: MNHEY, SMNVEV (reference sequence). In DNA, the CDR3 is TGTGCCAGCAGTTCCCCCGTGACTAGCGGGAGGGCCCTCGGGGTCAATGAGCAGTTCTTC. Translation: CASSSPVTSGRALGVNEQFF.

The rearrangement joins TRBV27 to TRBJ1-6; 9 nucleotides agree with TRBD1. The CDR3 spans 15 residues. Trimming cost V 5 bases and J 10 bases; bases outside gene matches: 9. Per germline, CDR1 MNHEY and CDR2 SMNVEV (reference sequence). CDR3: CASSPYPTGGSPLHF. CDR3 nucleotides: TGTGCCAGCAGTCCATACCCGACAGGGGGATCACCCCTCCACTTT.

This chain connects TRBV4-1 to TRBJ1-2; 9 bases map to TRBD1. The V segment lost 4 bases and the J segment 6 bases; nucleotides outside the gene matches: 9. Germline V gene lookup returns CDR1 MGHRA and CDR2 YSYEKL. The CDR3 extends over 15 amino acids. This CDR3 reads CASSPGTGSSDGYTF. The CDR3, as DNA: TGCGCCAGCAGCCCCGGGACAGGGAGTTCGGATGGCTACACCTTC.